Listed below are T cell receptor beta chains from one sample, sequenced in a study of CD8+ T cells in alopecia areata. Profiling relied on immunoSEQ multiplex PCR, and the TCRdb table lists in-frame clones only, not all of them. The sample lists roughly 220,000 clones, over 60% occurring once. The specimen was CD4+ T cells sorted from blood, collected at approximately week 42, from a patient treated with tofacitinib. These receptors came from a human donor with alopecia areata. CDR3s include the opening cysteine and the closing phenylalanine or tryptophan. The order of the fields is D gene, V gene, clone size, J gene, CDR3 protein, CDR3 DNA. The D gene is left open where the match is weak. Only some rows state a clone size, as once, few, many or a class for expanded clones.

D: TRBD2; V: TRBV15; size: NA; J: TRBJ2-3; CDR3: CATSTGLAGVTDTQYF; DNA: TGTGCCACCAGTACGGGACTAGCGGGGGTAACAGATACGCAGTATTTT
D: NA; V: TRBV21-1; size: NA; J: TRBJ2-1; CDR3: CATTTRGSSYNEQFF; DNA: TGTGCCACCACAACGCGAGGGAGCTCCTACAATGAGCAGTTCTTC
D: NA; V: TRBV4-3; size: NA; J: TRBJ2-3; CDR3: CASSQGWGTQYF; DNA: TGCGCCAGCAGCCAAGGTTGGGGTACGCAGTATTTT
D: TRBD1; V: TRBV28; size: NA; J: TRBJ1-2; CDR3: CASSPGTGSLDYTF; DNA: TGTGCCAGCAGTCCCGGGACAGGGTCCCTCGACTACACCTTC
D: NA; V: TRBV4-3; size: NA; J: TRBJ1-6; CDR3: CASRPQAGEGRSPLHF; DNA: TGCGCCAGCAGACCCCAGGCGGGGGAAGGGAGATCACCCCTCCACTTT
D: NA; V: TRBV30; size: NA; J: TRBJ1-1; CDR3: CAWSHWGATGTEAFF; DNA: TGTGCCTGGAGTCACTGGGGCGCAACAGGCACTGAAGCTTTCTTT
D: NA; V: TRBV29-1; size: NA; J: TRBJ1-2; CDR3: CSVGFGRNNYGYTF; DNA: TGCAGCGTTGGGTTTGGACGGAACAACTATGGCTACACCTTC
D: TRBD1; V: TRBV15; size: NA; J: TRBJ1-5; CDR3: CATSRGIDRDNQPQHF; DNA: TGTGCCACCAGCAGAGGAATCGACAGGGACAATCAGCCCCAGCATTTT
D: NA; V: TRBV10-3; size: NA; J: TRBJ1-1; CDR3: CAIKGGGNTEAFF; DNA: TGTGCCATCAAGGGGGGAGGGAACACTGAAGCTTTCTTT
D: NA; V: TRBV7-2; size: few; J: TRBJ1-2; CDR3: CASSLLGLYGYTF; DNA: TGTGCCAGCAGCTTATTAGGGCTCTATGGCTACACCTTC
D: NA; V: TRBV7-2; size: few; J: TRBJ2-5; CDR3: CASSLWETQYF; DNA: TGTGCCAGCAGCCTATGGGAGACCCAGTACTTC
D: NA; V: TRBV29-1; size: NA; J: TRBJ2-7; CDR3: CSVLFGTPLGEQYF; DNA: TGCAGCGTCTTATTTGGGACCCCTCTTGGGGAGCAGTACTTC
D: TRBD1; V: TRBV27; size: NA; J: TRBJ2-5; CDR3: CASSSDRGGETQYF; DNA: TGTGCCAGCAGTTCAGACAGGGGTGGAGAGACCCAGTACTTC
D: NA; V: TRBV5-4; size: NA; J: TRBJ2-1; CDR3: CASSVGGSFDNEQFF; DNA: TGTGCCAGCAGCGTAGGGGGTAGTTTCGACAATGAGCAGTTCTTC
D: NA; V: TRBV7-3; size: NA; J: TRBJ2-5; CDR3: CASSPQGGSGETQYF; DNA: TGTGCCAGCAGCCCTCAAGGTGGGAGCGGGGAGACCCAGTACTTC
D: NA; V: TRBV6-5; size: NA; J: TRBJ2-3; CDR3: CASSPRGIADTQYF; DNA: TGTGCCAGCAGCCCCCGGGGTATCGCGGATACGCAGTATTTT